This T cell receptor beta chain was sequenced in a study of blood T cells in healthy people across ages. V lost 6 bases and J 6 bases, leaving 12 bases between the germline ends. Germline V lookup: CDR1 MNHEY, CDR2 SVGAGI. This CDR3 has 14 residues. Sample-barcoded 5' priming and a J-beta primer mix drove a second PCR of roughly 7 to 11 cycles. Each CDR3 protein is one row after TCRdb ran MiXCR on the 5' RACE reads. The sample shows 650,000 to 800,000 distinct CDR3 sequences, 40% to 65% of them seen only once. This clonotype originated in a woman aged 80 or over in good health. This chain connects TRBV6-5 to TRBJ1-6; D not certain. The sequenced material came from blood. The CDR3 spells CASRAAGINSPLHF. The CDR3 DNA reads as TGTGCCAGCAGGGCGGCAGGCATTAATTCACCCCTCCACTTT.